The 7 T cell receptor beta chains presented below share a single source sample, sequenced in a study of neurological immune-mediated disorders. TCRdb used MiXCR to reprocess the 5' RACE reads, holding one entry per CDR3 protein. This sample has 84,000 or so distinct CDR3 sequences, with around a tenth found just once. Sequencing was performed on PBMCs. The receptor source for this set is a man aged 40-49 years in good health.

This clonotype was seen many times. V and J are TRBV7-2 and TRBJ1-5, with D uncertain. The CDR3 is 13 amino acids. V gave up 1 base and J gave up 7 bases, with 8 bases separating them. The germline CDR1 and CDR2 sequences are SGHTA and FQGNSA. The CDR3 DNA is TGTGCCAGCAGCTTAGATGCGGGGCAGCCCCAGCATTTT. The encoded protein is CASSLDAGQPQHF. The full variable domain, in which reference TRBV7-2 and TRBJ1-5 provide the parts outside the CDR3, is GAGVSQSPSNKVTEKGKDVELRCDPISGHTALYWYRQSLGQGLEFLIYFQGNSAPDKSGLPSDRFSAERTGGSVSTLTIQRTQQEDSAVYLCASSLDAGQPQHFGDGTRLSIL.

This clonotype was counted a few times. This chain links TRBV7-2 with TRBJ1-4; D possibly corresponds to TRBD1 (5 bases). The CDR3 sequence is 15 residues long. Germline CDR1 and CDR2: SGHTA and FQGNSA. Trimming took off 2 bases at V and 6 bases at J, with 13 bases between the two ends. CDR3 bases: TGTGCCAGCAGCTTACGGGGGTGGCGGGATGAAAAACTGTTTTTT. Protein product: CASSLRGWRDEKLFF.

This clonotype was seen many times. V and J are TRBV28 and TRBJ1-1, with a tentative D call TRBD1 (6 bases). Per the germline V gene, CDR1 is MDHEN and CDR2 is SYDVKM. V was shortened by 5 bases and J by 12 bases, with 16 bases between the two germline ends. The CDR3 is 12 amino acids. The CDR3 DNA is TGTGCCAGCAGTCTCCGACAGGAATGGCCTTTCTTT. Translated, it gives CASSLRQEWPFF. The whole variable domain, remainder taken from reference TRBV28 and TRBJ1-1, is DVKVTQSSRYLVKRTGEKVFLECVQDMDHENMFWYRQDPGLGLRLIYFSYDVKMKEKGDIPEGYSVSREKKERFSLILESASTNQTSMYLCASSLRQEWPFFGQGTRLTVV.

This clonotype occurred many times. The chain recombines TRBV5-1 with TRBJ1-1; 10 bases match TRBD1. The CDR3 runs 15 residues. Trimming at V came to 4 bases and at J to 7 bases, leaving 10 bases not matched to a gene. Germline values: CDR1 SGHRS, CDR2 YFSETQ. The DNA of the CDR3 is TGCGCCAGCAGCCCGTCGACAGGGGGCGCGGGTGAAGCTTTCTTT. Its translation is CASSPSTGGAGEAFF. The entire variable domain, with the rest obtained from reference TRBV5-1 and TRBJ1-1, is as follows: KAGVTQTPRYLIKTRGQQVTLSCSPISGHRSVSWYQQTPGQGLQFLFEYFSETQRNKGNFPGRFSGRQFSNSRSEMNVSTLELGDSALYLCASSPSTGGAGEAFFGQGTRLTVV.

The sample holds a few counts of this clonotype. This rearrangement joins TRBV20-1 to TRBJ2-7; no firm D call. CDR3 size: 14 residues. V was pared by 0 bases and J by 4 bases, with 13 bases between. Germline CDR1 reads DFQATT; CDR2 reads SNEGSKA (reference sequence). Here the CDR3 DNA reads TGCAGTGCTAGAGATATCCAGGTCCCATACGAGCAGTACTTC. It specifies CSARDIQVPYEQYF.

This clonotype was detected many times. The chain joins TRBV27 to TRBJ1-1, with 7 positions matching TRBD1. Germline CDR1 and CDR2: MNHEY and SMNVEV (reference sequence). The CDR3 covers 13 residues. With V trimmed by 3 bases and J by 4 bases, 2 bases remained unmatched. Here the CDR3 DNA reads TGTGCCAGCAGTTTGTACAGGGGCACTGAAGCTTTCTTT. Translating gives CASSLYRGTEAFF.

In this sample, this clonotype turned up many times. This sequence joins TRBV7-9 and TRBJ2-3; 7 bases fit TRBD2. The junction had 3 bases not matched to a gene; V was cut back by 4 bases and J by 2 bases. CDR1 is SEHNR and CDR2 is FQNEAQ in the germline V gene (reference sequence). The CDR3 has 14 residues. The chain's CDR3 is CASSSGLITDTQYF. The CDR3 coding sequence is TGTGCCAGCAGCTCGGGACTAATCACAGATACGCAGTATTTT. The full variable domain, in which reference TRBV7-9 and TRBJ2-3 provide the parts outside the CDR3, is DTGVSQNPRHKITKRGQNVTFRCDPISEHNRLYWYRQTLGQGPEFLTYFQNEAQLEKSRLLSDRFSAERPKGSFSTLEIQRTEQGDSAMYLCASSSGLITDTQYFGPGTRLTVL.